What follows describes a single TCR beta chain. This receptor's antigen is unknown. Base qualities are not recorded, but no much larger clone differs from it by a single base. In total, 666 healthy bone marrow donors made up the cohort. At the time of sampling, every cohort member was nominally healthy, though immune exposures that went unrecorded were likely present. The donor tested CMV seropositive, placing the donor among the roughly 270 seropositive members of the cohort. Every donor gave a peripheral blood sample, and the peripheral blood mononuclear cells from that sample were used for TCR beta sequencing. Genomic DNA was extracted from the blood cell samples with the Qiagen DNeasy Blood Extraction Kit. The data belong to a study of cytomegalovirus exposure and HLA in healthy donors (dated 2017 in TCRdb). Background on the whole study: An earlier analysis of about 530 of the donors reported approximately 300 Gb of sequence data and around 100 million unique TCR beta sequences obtained from about 200 million T cells. An early release covering just under 650 HLA-typed donors comprised about 320 gigabases of sequencing data and roughly 86 million unique TCR sequences. Among the roughly 400 genotyped donors, around 81% belonged to the genetic ancestry cluster associated with self-reported Caucasian donors. The aim of the study was to test whether cataloging public T cell receptors could identify signatures of past pathogen exposure. The study profiled the T cell repertoires of 550 to 700 subjects by immunosequencing and related them to cytomegalovirus serostatus. A separate validation cohort of roughly 130 different subjects was used in addition to the 666-subject first cohort. To predict cytomegalovirus infection status, the study combined high-throughput TCR immunosequencing, statistical association of individual TCRs with disease status, and machine learning. A later analysis re-examined previously published TCR beta repertoires from about 700 donors and added high-resolution HLA genotyping to investigate patterns of TCR occurrence. Rather than drawing on any new phenotypic data, the later analysis identified candidate immune exposures from TCR beta sequences and the way those sequences occurred across donors. In an earlier analysis of 587 of the donors, high-throughput TCR beta sequencing was used to judge whether each TCR beta V gene segment behaved as functional or pseudogenic. Donor age, sex, ethnicity and CMV serostatus were collected together with the repertoire data. Genome-wide SNP genotypes for about 65% of the roughly 670 donors were used in a later genetic analysis, which treated that subset as a discovery cohort. Every repertoire in the discovery cohort had been generated on one and the same sequencing platform. Both class I and class II loci were covered by HLA typing, at four-digit resolution. Typing coverage differed by locus: A, B, C, DRB1 and DQB1 were typed in about 620-630 donors, DQA1 in roughly 500, DPA1 in 600 to 610, and DPB1 in 450 to 480. A handful of DR-DQ haplotypes were treated as single units for association and clustering because of strong linkage in the cohort. Among about 390 genotyped donors of the cohort, an average of about 240,000 unique TCR beta nucleotide sequences were sequenced per donor, around 20% of them non-productive. Summary of the overall study and its limitations: In a later analysis, HLA-associated TCR beta chains were found to be more clonally expanded and to have lower generation probabilities than equally common non-associated chains. The study gave a list of under 200 TCR beta chains associated with cytomegalovirus. In a later genetic analysis, fewer N-insertions in productive TCRs were reported among donors in an Asian-associated ancestry cluster than the roughly 700-donor mean. In an earlier analysis of a few hundred of the donors, most TCR beta V segments were observed in productive rearrangements about 87% or about 30% of the time, broadly matching IMGT annotations. In a later analysis, TCR association rates were found to vary across HLA loci, with the most associated TCRs seen for DRB1 alleles and the fewest for HLA-C alleles. Assigning TCR associations to individual alleles was difficult when HLA alleles, especially DR and DQ, strongly co-occurred. A further reported finding was that TCR beta sequences accurately predicted the HLA-A and HLA-B alleles for most subjects in the first cohort. Only TCR beta chains were sequenced in this cohort, and the absence of alpha or paired-chain data limited detectable features. A later genetic analysis associated a missense DCLRE1C variant with V-gene and J-gene trimming of TCR beta chains, and an independent cohort replicated the association. In a later analysis, around 15,000 TCR beta sequences were associated with specific HLA alleles at a false discovery rate of 0.05. In vitro tests confirmed that three of the cytomegalovirus-associated TCR beta chains recognize cytomegalovirus antigens. While some public TCRs were present in many individuals, most TCR sequences turned up only very rarely across donors. Correlated functional status among segregating V segments might reflect linkage disequilibrium, but an unknown experimental factor could not be ruled out. According to the authors, the approach could potentially be generalized to other disease states and immunological phenotypes. The presence/absence analyses assumed that sequencing depth was roughly uniform across donors, and that assumption may not be true. The classifier was reported to diagnose cytomegalovirus status with high specificity and sensitivity in both the original cohort and the validation cohort. A cluster of highly shared sequence variants was judged likely to represent a technical artifact of the sequencing pipeline. Several of the top co-occurrence clusters appeared to be linked to parvovirus B19, influenza, CMV and Epstein-Barr virus, according to a later analysis. Because some donors lacked HLA typing at each locus, the association tests relied only on the typed subset. In a later analysis, most CMV-associated TCR beta chains were found to appear HLA-restricted, with HLA associations seemingly driven largely by CMV exposure. For the cohort, immune exposure information was limited to CMV serostatus. Seventeen rarely observed V segments, including chromosome 9 orphons, were excluded from the earlier analysis of about 610 of the donors because counts were too low.

To prepare the library, the immunoSEQ multiplex PCR assay was applied. For the multiplex PCR, a mixture combining 60 forward primers for TCR Vbeta segments and 13 reverse primers for TCR Jbeta segments was used. The CDR3 region of rearranged TCR beta genes was amplified from genomic DNA with a multiplex PCR assay. The Illumina HiSeq System was used to sequence the amplified TCR beta libraries as 87-base-pair reads. On the study's bioinformatics: A later analysis counted about 76 million unique TCR beta chains across the 640 or so repertoires, and roughly 11 million of these chains were shared by at least two donors. Raw reads were error-corrected and collapsed into unique sequences with a nearest-neighbor algorithm that merged closely related sequences to remove PCR and sequencing errors. CDR3 sequences were aligned to IMGT reference sequences to assign V, D and J gene segments. For a sequence to be retained, at least a six-nucleotide match to both a V gene segment and a J gene segment was required. Rearrangements were called productive when the CDR3 lacked stop codons and stayed in frame with V and J; all others were non-productive. CDR3 was defined by IMGT convention, running from the second conserved V-encoded cysteine to the conserved J-encoded phenylalanine. The earlier analysis of fewer than 750 of the donors excluded sequences that lacked an unambiguous match to a single V gene segment. In an earlier analysis of 587 of the donors, V segments were called functional above 56.7% productive rearrangements and were called segregating when the between-donor standard deviation exceeded 5%. A statistical classification framework was built to diagnose cytomegalovirus status from the catalog of TCR beta chain sequences. In a later analysis, V and J genes were assigned by comparing TCR nucleotide sequences against IMGT/GENE-DB human TR gene sequences. In a later analysis, CDR3 sequences and most-parsimonious VDJ recombination scenarios were assigned using the TCRdist pipeline. In a later analysis, each TCR beta chain was defined by its CDR3 amino acid sequence together with its V-gene family, and reads without a unique V-gene family were excluded. As a way to deal with suspected cross-contamination and a sequencing artifact, a later analysis dropped 640 or so nucleotide sequences that were highly shared and had low generation probability. In a later analysis, a clonal expansion index was calculated for each public chain from normalized within-repertoire ranks of inferred template counts. A later analysis computed generation probabilities with a VDJ recombination model fitted to out-of-frame rearrangements, and checked the results against IGoR. In a later analysis, hypergeometric tests were used to score TCR-TCR, TCR-HLA and TCR-CMV co-occurrence, with a repertoire-size bias correction applied to TCR pairs. A later analysis estimated false discovery rates by permuting HLA or CMV assignments 20 times. In a later analysis, co-occurring TCRs were grouped using DBSCAN, and TCRdist sequence similarity was added for clustering within HLA-allele-positive subsets. Repertoires with fewer than 30,000 or more than 120,000 public chains were left out of co-occurrence clustering, as were four to six repertoires with anomalous nucleotide sharing. TCRdb obtained this table from immuneACCESS and retained in-frame rearrangements with V and J assigned. These tables miss some clones; where compared with another copy, unresolved V genes account for less than half of the shortfall, and the remainder is unexplained. The V and J calls and the clone size are those of that table, but D and trimming were determined from the DNA. The sample table shows around 140,000 clones, and about four fifths are seen once. About 2.4% of the sample is taken by the ten largest.

The sequencing input was PBMCs. The sequence was collected from a woman aged 18-29 years in good health and CMV-seropositive.

The CDR3: CASSGEMNTGELFF. The DNA sequence is as follows: TGCGCCAGCAGCGGGGAGATGAACACCGGGGAGCTGTTTTTT. The chain links TRBV5-1 with TRBJ2-2; the best D guess is TRBD2, with 5 bases matching. The germline V gene provides CDR1 SGHRS and CDR2 YFSETQ. Its CDR3 holds 14 amino acids, cysteine through phenylalanine. CDR3 DNA is the only sequence kept; it has 42 bases, read in frame from the first base. V loses 4 bases of germline sequence and J loses 1 base, and the interval between the two ends is 8 bases.